Below, 16 T cell receptor beta chains from the same sample are listed, as sequenced in a study of human T cells and chemical hapten exposure. Time point of the sample: patch test 2, 6 weeks after DPC sensitization. Regarding treatment: therapeutic diphenylcyclopropenone sensitization with weekly scalp DPC. MiXCR, run by TCRdb on the RACE reads, gives a single entry per CDR3 protein. The sample yields about 69,000 distinct CDR3 sequences, about a tenth seen once. The sequenced sample was whole blood, obtained in connection with sensitization to the hapten diphenylcyclopropenone (DPC). All receptors derive from a woman aged 50 to 60 with alopecia areata. Some clones in this sample may be carry-over from other donors' samples.

This rearrangement joins TRBV3-1 to TRBJ2-5; D remains unclear. The CDR3 is made up of 12 amino acids. The ends were cut back, 0 bases at V and 6 bases at J, with 5 bases in the middle. Germline loops: CDR1 LGHDT, CDR2 YNNKEL (reference sequence). Here the CDR3 DNA reads TGTGCCAGCAGCCAAGATACGCAGACCCAGTACTTC. Translating it yields CASSQDTQTQYF.

This chain joins TRBV5-1 and TRBJ1-2, with D uncertain. The V end was cut by 0 bases, the J end by 0 bases, with 6 bases between. The CDR3 is 14 residues long. From germline, CDR1 is SGHRS and CDR2 YFSETQ. CDR3 nucleotides: TGCGCCAGCAGCTTGGGGAATTCTAACTATGGCTACACCTTC. As protein: CASSLGNSNYGYTF.

This clonotype was detected many times. This chain links TRBV18 with TRBJ1-1; D unclear. Trimming took off 10 bases at V and 0 bases at J, with 12 bases between the two ends. Germline V gene sequence: CDR1 KGHSH, CDR2 LQKENI. The CDR3 is 13 residues long. The CDR3 reads CATRQNMNTEAFF. Written as DNA, the CDR3 is TGTGCCACCCGTCAGAACATGAACACTGAAGCTTTCTTT.

The chain recombines TRBV29-1 with TRBJ2-6; D remains ambiguous. V gave up 1 base and J gave up 7 bases, with 8 bases separating them. This CDR3 comprises 13 residues. Germline CDR1 is SQVTM and CDR2 is ANQGSEA. The CDR3 reads CSVEGTAANVLTF. The CDR3 DNA sequence: TGCAGCGTTGAAGGGACCGCCGCCAACGTCCTGACTTTC. Combining the CDR3 with reference TRBV29-1 and TRBJ2-6 gives the whole variable domain SAVISQKPSRDICQRGTSLTIQCQVDSQVTMMFWYRQQPGQSLTLIATANQGSEATYESGFVIDKFPISRPNLTFSTLTVSNMSPEDSSIYLCSVEGTAANVLTFGAGSRLTVL.

This clonotype showed up many times. The rearrangement joins TRBV10-2 to TRBJ2-3; 12 bases line up with TRBD2. This CDR3 contains 14 residues. The germline CDR1 and CDR2 sequences are WSHSY and SAAADI. V dropped 7 bases and J dropped 6; count of bases not matched to a gene: 5. The CDR3 region is CASKLAGGSDTQYF. The DNA for the CDR3 is TGCGCCAGCAAACTAGCGGGAGGTTCGGATACGCAGTATTTT.

This clonotype was seen repeatedly, ten times or more. The gene calls are TRBV5-1 and TRBJ1-1; D is unclear. CDR1 is SGHRS and CDR2 is YFSETQ in the germline V gene. Trimming removed 2 bases at V and 3 bases at J, with 8 bases between. This CDR3 comprises 13 residues. The CDR3 sequence: CASSFDLDTEAFF. DNA of the CDR3: TGCGCCAGCAGCTTCGACCTGGACACTGAAGCTTTCTTT.

This clonotype was observed many times. The rearrangement joins TRBV3-1 to TRBJ2-7; D is perhaps TRBD2 (6 bases). Trimming cost V 7 bases and J 1 base, with 17 bases left between them. Germline V gene data show CDR1 as LGHDT and CDR2 as YNNKEL (reference sequence). The CDR3 is made up of 15 amino acids. The CDR3 nucleotides are TGTGCCAGCACGGGCGGGATGGGTCCGTCCTACGAGCAGTACTTC. Amino acids: CASTGGMGPSYEQYF.

This clonotype was counted ten times or more. The rearrangement joins TRBV18 to TRBJ1-1, with 7 nucleotides matching TRBD1. V lost 2 bases, J lost 2 bases, and 8 bases stayed unmatched. The CDR3 has 16 amino acids. Germline loops: CDR1 KGHSH, CDR2 LQKENI. CDR3 amino acids: CASSPVKGQPNTEAFF. The CDR3 DNA reads TGTGCCAGCTCACCAGTAAAGGGACAGCCCAACACTGAAGCTTTCTTT.

Many counts were recorded for this clonotype. The V gene is TRBV7-2, the J gene TRBJ2-1; TRBD2 agrees at 14 bases. V trimming: 5 bases; J trimming: 6 bases; junction bases outside the gene matches: 6. The length of the CDR3 is 16 residues. Germline V CDR1 and CDR2: SGHTA, FQGNSA. The CDR3 bases are TGTGCCAGCAGCCCCCGCGGACTAGCGGGGGGCAATGAGCAGTTCTTC. It specifies CASSPRGLAGGNEQFF.

The genes are TRBV6-6 and TRBJ1-6, with no clear D. The germline V and J ends were trimmed by 0 bases and 5 bases, with 8 bases remaining between them. The CDR3 runs to 15 residues. Germline V gene lookup returns CDR1 MNHNY and CDR2 SVGAGI (reference sequence). The CDR3 DNA follows: TGTGCCAGCAGTTACTCGCCGGCCCATAATTCACCCCTCCACTTT. It is translated as CASSYSPAHNSPLHF.

This clonotype was recorded many times. The chain employs TRBV12-3 or TRBV12-4 and TRBJ2-3; 8 positions agree with TRBD2. CDR3 length: 15 amino acids. J lost 2 bases, V lost 5 bases, and 6 bases had no gene match. CDR3 in DNA: TGTGCCAGCAGTCAACTAGCGGCCCTCACAGATACGCAGTATTTT. It encodes CASSQLAALTDTQYF.

This clonotype was counted ten times or more. The CDR3 sequence: CASSLHQNTEAFF. The CDR3 nucleotides are TGCGCCAGCAGCTTGCATCAGAACACTGAAGCTTTCTTT. V and J are TRBV5-1 and TRBJ1-1; D call uncertain. Germline V gene lookup returns CDR1 SGHRS and CDR2 YFSETQ. Deletions cut 1 base from V and 1 base from J, with 5 bases between. This CDR3 region has 13 residues.

This clonotype was observed a few times. This sequence joins TRBV30 and TRBJ1-5; D perhaps matches TRBD1 (6 bases). Looked up from germline, CDR1 is GTSNPN and CDR2 is SVGIG (reference sequence). The germline V and J ends were trimmed by 7 bases and 7 bases, with 14 bases remaining between them. The CDR3 loop spans 12 amino acids. CDR3 coding DNA: TGTGCCTCACAGATTGGGGGCCAGCCCCAGCATTTT. Translated: CASQIGGQPQHF.

The chain combines TRBV3-1 with TRBJ1-2; D uncertain. The V gene's germline CDR1 is LGHDT and CDR2 YNNKEL (reference sequence). V dropped 3 bases and J dropped 2 bases, with 4 bases sitting between them. The CDR3 totals 12 residues. CDR3 loop: CASSQLNYGYTF. As DNA, the CDR3 is TGTGCCAGCAGCCAGCTAAACTATGGCTACACCTTC. The variable domain in full, completed from reference TRBV3-1 and TRBJ1-2, reads DTAVSQTPKYLVTQMGNDKSIKCEQNLGHDTMYWYKQDSKKFLKIMFSYNNKELIINETVPNRFSPKSPDKAHLNLHINSLELGDSAVYFCASSQLNYGYTFGSGTRLTVV.

This clonotype was picked up many times. The chain is built from TRBV4-2 and TRBJ2-7; D unclear. Germline lookup yields CDR1 LGHNA and CDR2 YNFKEQ. V lost 0 bases and J 3 bases, leaving 12 bases between the germline ends. The CDR3 runs 15 residues. The CDR3 sequence: CASSQEPGDVYEQYF. The CDR3, as DNA: TGTGCCAGCAGCCAAGAACCGGGTGACGTCTACGAGCAGTACTTC.

This clonotype has more than one count but fewer than ten. CDR3 region: CASSPFRPHPGELFF. The CDR3 coding sequence is TGTGCCAGCAGCCCCTTCAGACCCCACCCCGGGGAGCTGTTTTTT. The V call is TRBV11-1, the J call TRBJ2-2; D remains ambiguous. Per the germline V gene, CDR1 is SGHAT and CDR2 is FQDESV (reference sequence). The CDR3 has 15 amino acids. Trimming stripped 5 bases from V and 6 bases from J, with 16 bases between.